This section outlines one T cell receptor (beta chain) sequence together with its context. In the study's own analysis: How many nucleated cells were present was estimated from reference gene primer amplification. Assay: immunoSEQ multiplex PCR; the TCRdb copy retains only in-frame clones and omits some. D and trimming were read from the DNA, whereas the V and J calls and clone size are those reported in that table. The table has 200,000 to 300,000 clones, 75% to 90% seen once. This sample is drawn from a study of blood T cell repertoires in COVID-19. Study overall: There were acute and convalescent COVID-19 samples, and they came from the United States, Italy and Spain. In each case, the material was cDNA or gDNA derived from T cells, B-cell-depleted T cells, or PBMCs.

This CDR3 comprises 15 residues. Trimming removed 9 bases from V and 0 bases from J, with 16 bases in between. Germline CDR1 and CDR2: SGHTS and YDEGEE. The V and J genes are TRBV5-8 and TRBJ2-1; possible D gene TRBD2, 5 bases. The TCR was taken from a human donor in a cohort sampled during active COVID-19. Source material: peripheral blood. The CDR3 loop reads CANSLAPSSYNEQFF. The CDR3 coding sequence is TGTGCCAACTCTCTAGCTCCGAGCTCCTACAATGAGCAGTTCTTC.